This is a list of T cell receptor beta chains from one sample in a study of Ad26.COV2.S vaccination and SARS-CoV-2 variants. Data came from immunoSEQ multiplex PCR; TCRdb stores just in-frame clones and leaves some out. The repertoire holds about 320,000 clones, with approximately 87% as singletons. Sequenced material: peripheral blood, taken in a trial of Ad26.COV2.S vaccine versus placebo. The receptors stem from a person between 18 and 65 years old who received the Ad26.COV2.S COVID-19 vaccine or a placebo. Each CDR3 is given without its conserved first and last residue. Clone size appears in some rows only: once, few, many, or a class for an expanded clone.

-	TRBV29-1	SVQRNEQF
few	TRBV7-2	ASSSLGPSGNTIY
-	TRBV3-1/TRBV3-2	ASSPPGSSGNTQY
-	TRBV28	ASSLPLLRLAGPYNEQF
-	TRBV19	ASSQKRVPNEKLF
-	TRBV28	ASSATDTSNQPQH
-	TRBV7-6	ASSLAIGPDTQY
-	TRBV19	ASSTTGEATNEKLF
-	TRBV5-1	ASSLDTGRLNTEAF
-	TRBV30	AWSPREGGDTGELF
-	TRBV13	ASSSLTGGPHGNYGYT
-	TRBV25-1	ASSETQTQY
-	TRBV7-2	ASNLQGYDTEAF
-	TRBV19	ASSIGTGSDLYGYT
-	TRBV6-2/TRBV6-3	ASSYKGGQPLWGGYT
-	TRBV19	ASREQNSPLH
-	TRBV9	ASSTHQEGGGNTIY
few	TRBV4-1	ASSQLLGQGSGNTIY
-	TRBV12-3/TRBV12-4	ASQTGGFQPQH
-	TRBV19	AAQGGATNEKLF
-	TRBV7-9	ASSLGNRETNYGYT
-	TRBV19	ASSISQGAPDYGYT
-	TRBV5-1	ASKSENTGELF
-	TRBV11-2	ASSQRDREY
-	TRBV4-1	ASSQSPTGDEQY
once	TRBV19	ASSSRTGTKSSYNSPLH
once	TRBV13	ASSPGLAGIYTGELF
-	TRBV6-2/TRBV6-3	ASSYDWNTEAF
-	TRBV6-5	ASSFSGTGLNTEAF
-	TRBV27	ASRSGLAGYTDTQY
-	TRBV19	ASSIGGQGDSNQPQH
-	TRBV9	ASSAQGYGYT
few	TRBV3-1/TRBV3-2	ASSPPNNQPQH
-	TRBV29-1	SVISGTGVNQPQH
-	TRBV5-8	ASSFWNTGELF
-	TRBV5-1	ASSFRIDGGEAF